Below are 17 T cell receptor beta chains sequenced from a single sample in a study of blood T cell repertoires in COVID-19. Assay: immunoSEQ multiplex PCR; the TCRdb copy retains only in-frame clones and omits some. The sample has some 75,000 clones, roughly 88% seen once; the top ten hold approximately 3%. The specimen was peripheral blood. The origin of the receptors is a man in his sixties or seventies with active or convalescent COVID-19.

CDR3 amino acids: CASSQNYRAGETQYF. The CDR3 DNA is TGTGCCAGCAGCCAAAACTACAGGGCAGGAGAGACCCAGTACTTC. The V and J genes are TRBV2 and TRBJ2-5, with a tentative D call TRBD1 (6 bases). Trimming took 6 bases from V and 4 from J, leaving 18 bases between them. Germline V gives CDR1 SNHLY, CDR2 FYNNEI. This CDR3 spans 15 amino acids.

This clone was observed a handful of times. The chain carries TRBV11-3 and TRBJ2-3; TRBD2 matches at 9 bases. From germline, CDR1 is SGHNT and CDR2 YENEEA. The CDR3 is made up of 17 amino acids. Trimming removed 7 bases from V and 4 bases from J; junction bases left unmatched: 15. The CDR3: CASIGHVAGAGPDTQYF. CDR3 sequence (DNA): TGTGCCAGCATCGGACATGTAGCGGGAGCGGGTCCAGATACGCAGTATTTT. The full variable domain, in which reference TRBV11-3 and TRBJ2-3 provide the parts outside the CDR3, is EAGVVQSPRYKIIEKKQPVAFWCNPISGHNTLYWYLQNLGQGPELLIRYENEEAVDDSQLPKDRFSAERLKGVDSTLKIQPAELGDSAVYLCASIGHVAGAGPDTQYFGPGTRLTVL.

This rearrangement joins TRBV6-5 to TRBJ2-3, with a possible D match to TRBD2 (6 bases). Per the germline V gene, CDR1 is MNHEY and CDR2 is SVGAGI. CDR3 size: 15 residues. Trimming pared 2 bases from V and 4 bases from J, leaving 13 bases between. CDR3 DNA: TGTGCCAGCAGTTACGGTGGCGGGGTGTCAGATACGCAGTATTTT. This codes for CASSYGGGVSDTQYF.

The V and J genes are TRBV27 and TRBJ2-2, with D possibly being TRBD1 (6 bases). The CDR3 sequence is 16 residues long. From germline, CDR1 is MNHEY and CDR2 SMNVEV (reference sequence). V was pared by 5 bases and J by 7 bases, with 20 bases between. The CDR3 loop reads CASSPQTGAVDGELFF. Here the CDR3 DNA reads TGTGCCAGCAGTCCACAGACAGGCGCGGTCGACGGGGAGCTGTTTTTT.

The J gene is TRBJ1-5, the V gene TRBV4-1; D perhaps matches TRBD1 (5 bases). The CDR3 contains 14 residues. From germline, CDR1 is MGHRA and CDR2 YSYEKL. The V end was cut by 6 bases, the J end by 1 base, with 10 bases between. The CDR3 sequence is CASRGTLSNQPQHF. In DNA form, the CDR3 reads TGCGCCAGCAGAGGGACTTTAAGCAATCAGCCCCAGCATTTT.

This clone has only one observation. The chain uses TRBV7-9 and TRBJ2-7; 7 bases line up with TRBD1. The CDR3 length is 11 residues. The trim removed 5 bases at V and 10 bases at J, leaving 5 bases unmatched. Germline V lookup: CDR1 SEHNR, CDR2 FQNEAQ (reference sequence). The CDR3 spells CASSATGVQYF. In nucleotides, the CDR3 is TGTGCCAGCAGCGCAACAGGGGTCCAGTACTTC. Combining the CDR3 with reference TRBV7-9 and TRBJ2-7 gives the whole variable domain DTGVSQNPRHKITKRGQNVTFRCDPISEHNRLYWYRQTLGQGPEFLTYFQNEAQLEKSRLLSDRFSAERPKGSFSTLEIQRTEQGDSAMYLCASSATGVQYFGPGTRLTVT.

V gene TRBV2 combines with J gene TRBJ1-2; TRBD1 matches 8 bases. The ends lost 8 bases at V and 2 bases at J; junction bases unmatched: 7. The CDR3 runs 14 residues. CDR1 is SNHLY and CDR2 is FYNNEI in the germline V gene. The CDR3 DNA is TGTGCCAGCTCTAGACAGGGGAGCAACTATGGCTACACCTTC. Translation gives CASSRQGSNYGYTF.

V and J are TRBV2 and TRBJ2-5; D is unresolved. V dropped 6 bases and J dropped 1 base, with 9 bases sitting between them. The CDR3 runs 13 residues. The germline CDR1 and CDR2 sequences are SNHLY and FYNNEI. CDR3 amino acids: CASRTGGQETQYF. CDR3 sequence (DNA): TGTGCCAGCAGAACCGGCGGCCAAGAGACCCAGTACTTC.

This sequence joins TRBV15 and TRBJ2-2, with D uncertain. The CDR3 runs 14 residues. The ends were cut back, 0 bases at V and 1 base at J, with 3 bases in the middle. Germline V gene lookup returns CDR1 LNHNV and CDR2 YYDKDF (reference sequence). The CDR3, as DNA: TGTGCCACCAGCAGAGATAGGAACACCGGGGAGCTGTTTTTT. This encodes CATSRDRNTGELFF.

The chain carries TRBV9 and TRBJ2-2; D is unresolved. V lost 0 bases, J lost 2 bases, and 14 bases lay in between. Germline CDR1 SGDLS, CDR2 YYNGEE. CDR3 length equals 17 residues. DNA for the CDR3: TGTGCCAGCAGCGTAGTCGTAAGAGAAATCAACACCGGGGAGCTGTTTTTT. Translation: CASSVVVREINTGELFF.

CDR3 region: CAWRRTGGYTF. In nucleotides, the CDR3 is TGTGCCTGGAGACGGACAGGGGGCTACACCTTC. The chain uses TRBV30 and TRBJ1-2; 8 bases agree with TRBD1. V lost 3 bases to trimming and J lost 8 bases; unmatched junction nucleotides: 2. Germline V lookup: CDR1 GTSNPN, CDR2 SVGIG (reference sequence). The CDR3 runs to 11 residues. Full variable domain (missing parts from reference TRBV30 and TRBJ1-2): SQTIHQWPATLVQPVGSPLSLECTVEGTSNPNLYWYRQAAGRGLQLLFYSVGIGQISSEVPQNLSASRPQDRQFILSSKKLLLSDSGFYLCAWRRTGGYTFGSGTRLTVV.

Written as DNA, the CDR3 is TGCGCCAGCAGCTCATCCGGGACAGGGGTTTTGGATACGCAGTATTTT. This sequence encodes CASSSSGTGVLDTQYF. The rearrangement joins TRBV5-1 to TRBJ2-3, with TRBD1 identical over 10 bases. V gave up 3 bases and J gave up 6 bases; unmatched junction bases: 10. CDR1 SGHRS and CDR2 YFSETQ come from the germline V gene. CDR3 length: 16 amino acids.

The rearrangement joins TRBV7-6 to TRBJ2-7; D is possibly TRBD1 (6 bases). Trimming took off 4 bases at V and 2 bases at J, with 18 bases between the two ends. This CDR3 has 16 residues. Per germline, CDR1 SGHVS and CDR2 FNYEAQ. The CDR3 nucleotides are TGTGCCAGCAGCTCCACACAGGGAAAAGGGGCCTACGAGCAGTACTTC. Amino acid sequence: CASSSTQGKGAYEQYF.

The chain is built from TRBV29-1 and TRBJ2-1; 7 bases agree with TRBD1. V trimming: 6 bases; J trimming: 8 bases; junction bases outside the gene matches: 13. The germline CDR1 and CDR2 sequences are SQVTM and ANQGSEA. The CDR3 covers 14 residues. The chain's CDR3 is CSVVAPGQLDEQFF. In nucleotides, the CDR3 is TGCAGCGTGGTTGCCCCGGGACAGCTTGATGAGCAGTTCTTC.

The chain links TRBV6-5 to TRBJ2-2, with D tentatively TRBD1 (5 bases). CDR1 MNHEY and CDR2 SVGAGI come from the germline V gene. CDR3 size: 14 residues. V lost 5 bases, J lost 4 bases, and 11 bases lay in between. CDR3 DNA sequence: TGTGCCAGCAGTATTCAGGGTACCACCGGGGAGCTGTTTTTT. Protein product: CASSIQGTTGELFF.

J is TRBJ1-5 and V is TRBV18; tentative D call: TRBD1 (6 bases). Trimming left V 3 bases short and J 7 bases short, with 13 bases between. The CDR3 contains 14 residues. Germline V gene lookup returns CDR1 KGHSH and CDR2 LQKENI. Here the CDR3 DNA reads TGTGCCAGCTCACCCAACCGGGACACCCAGCCCCAGCATTTT. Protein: CASSPNRDTQPQHF.

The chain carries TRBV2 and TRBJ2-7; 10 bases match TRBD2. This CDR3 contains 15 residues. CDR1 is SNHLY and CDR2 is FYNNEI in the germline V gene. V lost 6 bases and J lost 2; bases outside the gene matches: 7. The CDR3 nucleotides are TGTGCCAGCAGCCCCCGGCTAGCGGGAGCCTACGAGCAGTACTTC. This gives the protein CASSPRLAGAYEQYF.